One sample yielded the 21 T cell receptor beta chains listed below, sequenced in a study of shared clonotypes between healthy human individuals. Method: immunoSEQ multiplex PCR; TCRdb's copy keeps in-frame clones and lacks some. The profile covers around 1.4 million clones, with just under 99% appearing a single time and approximately 0.38% taken by the ten largest. The sequencing sample was made of naive CD4+ T cells sorted from blood. Subset noted: CD45RA+ positively selected. These receptor sequences come from a man aged 25-45 years in good health.

The J gene is TRBJ2-7, the V gene TRBV5-6, with 12 bases aligning to TRBD2. CDR1 and CDR2 from the germline V gene are SGHDT and YYEEEE. CDR3 length equals 16 residues. J was trimmed by 5 bases and V by 4 bases; bases with no gene match: 10. As DNA, the CDR3 is TGTGCCAGCAGCGTCCCGGGACTAGCGGGCCCCGACGAGCAGTACTTC. Translation gives CASSVPGLAGPDEQYF.

The chain carries TRBV7-9 and TRBJ2-4; TRBD1 matches at 7 bases. CDR1 is SEHNR and CDR2 is FQNEAQ in the germline V gene (reference sequence). The CDR3 runs 18 residues. V lost 2 bases and J lost 1; bases outside the gene matches: 11. DNA of the CDR3: TGTGCCAGCAGCTTACCTATAGGAAGGGGGCCCGCCAAAAACATTCAGTACTTC. Translated, it gives CASSLPIGRGPAKNIQYF.

V usage is TRBV5-4 and J usage is TRBJ2-7, with D tentatively TRBD2 (5 bases). Germline V gene data show CDR1 as SGHNT and CDR2 as YYREEE (reference sequence). The V end was cut by 3 bases, the J end by 1 base, with 14 bases between. The CDR3 is 15 residues long. The CDR3 region has the DNA TGTGCCAGCAGCTCCGGGATCCTTACTTCCTACGAGCAGTACTTC. It yields the protein CASSSGILTSYEQYF.

The chain employs TRBV5-1 and TRBJ2-1; 12 bases agree with TRBD2. CDR1 and CDR2 (germline): SGHRS, YFSETQ. The CDR3 has 17 residues. V lost 3 bases to trimming and J lost 7 bases; unmatched junction nucleotides: 11. CDR3 sequence reads: CASSSLAPGLAGNEQFF. The CDR3 coding sequence is TGCGCCAGCAGCTCGCTAGCGCCGGGACTAGCGGGTAATGAGCAGTTCTTC.

CDR3 in amino acids: CAISGQGVYNEQFF. In nucleotides, the CDR3 is TGTGCCATCAGTGGACAGGGAGTTTACAATGAGCAGTTCTTC. The rearrangement uses TRBV10-3 and TRBJ2-1; the match to TRBD1 covers 7 bases. V shed 4 bases and J 4 bases; nucleotides not matched to a gene: 4. CDR1 ENHRY and CDR2 SYGVKD come from the germline V gene. The CDR3 consists of 14 residues.

The chain has TRBV5-1 and TRBJ2-3; 9 bases align to TRBD1. The CDR3 spans 14 residues. The V and J ends lost 4 bases and 5 bases, in that order; junction bases with no gene match: 5. Per the germline V gene, CDR1 is SGHRS and CDR2 is YFSETQ. The CDR3 region has the DNA TGCGCCAGCAGCCTACCGGACAGGGGAGATACGCAGTATTTT. Its translation is CASSLPDRGDTQYF.

The chain combines TRBV5-1 with TRBJ2-7; 11 positions match TRBD1. The CDR3 consists of 15 residues. Looked up from germline, CDR1 is SGHRS and CDR2 is YFSETQ. After removal of 4 bases from V and 2 bases from J, the junction contained 5 bases not matched to a gene. CDR3: CASSQPGQGAYEQYF. The DNA of the CDR3 is TGCGCCAGCAGCCAACCGGGACAGGGGGCCTACGAGCAGTACTTC.

The chain couples TRBV5-1 to TRBJ2-7; 9 nucleotides align to TRBD2. V shed 1 base, J shed 3 bases, and the junction held 5 bases outside the gene matches. The CDR3 has 15 amino acids. CDR1 SGHRS and CDR2 YFSETQ come from the germline V gene. The CDR3 nucleotides read TGCGCCAGCAGCTTGCGTAGCGGGAGTGGCTACGAGCAGTACTTC. Protein sequence: CASSLRSGSGYEQYF.

This chain connects TRBV28 to TRBJ2-3, with 9 bases aligning to TRBD2. Germline CDR1 and CDR2: MDHEN and SYDVKM. This CDR3 is 15 amino acids long. After removal of 1 base from V and 5 bases from J, the junction contained 4 bases not matched to a gene. The CDR3 sequence: CASSLSGGRVDTQYF. DNA for the CDR3: TGTGCCAGCAGTTTATCCGGCGGGAGGGTAGATACGCAGTATTTT. Complete variable domain (other parts from reference TRBV28 and TRBJ2-3): DVKVTQSSRYLVKRTGEKVFLECVQDMDHENMFWYRQDPGLGLRLIYFSYDVKMKEKGDIPEGYSVSREKKERFSLILESASTNQTSMYLCASSLSGGRVDTQYFGPGTRLTVL.

The V and J genes are TRBV7-2 and TRBJ1-2, with a weak D call TRBD1 (5 bases). The V end lost 5 bases, the J end lost 4 bases, and 20 bases lay between the germline ends. The CDR3 sequence is 16 residues long. The germline gives CDR1 SGHTA, CDR2 FQGNSA. This CDR3 is CASSVLPGGPTYGYTF. The CDR3 DNA sequence: TGTGCCAGCAGCGTACTCCCCGGGGGTCCGACCTATGGCTACACCTTC.

The chain uses TRBV11-2 and TRBJ2-5; D unclear. In germline, CDR1 is SGHAT, CDR2 FQNNGV. V was cut by 2 bases and J by 5 bases, with 6 bases left in between. This CDR3 is built from 12 residues. The CDR3 region has the DNA TGTGCCAGCAGCTTACTGCGGGAGACCCAGTACTTC. Protein: CASSLLRETQYF.

The chain couples TRBV28 to TRBJ2-7, with D uncertain. Germline V gene sequence: CDR1 MDHEN, CDR2 SYDVKM. Between the trimmed V and J ends, which lost 5 bases and 0 bases, there was a span of 11 bases. The CDR3 runs to 14 residues. CDR3 bases: TGTGCCAGCAGTGGTAACGTTATCTCCTACGAGCAGTACTTC. This translates into CASSGNVISYEQYF.

The chain recombines TRBV10-1 with TRBJ2-1; 9 bases are a match to TRBD2. This CDR3 is built from 16 residues. Germline CDR1 is WNHNN and CDR2 is SYGVQD (reference sequence). V trimming: 3 bases; J trimming: 8 bases; junction bases outside the gene matches: 11. The CDR3: CASSDRLAARRHEQFF. The CDR3 DNA follows: TGCGCCAGCAGTGACAGACTAGCGGCCCGGCGGCATGAGCAGTTCTTC.

CDR3 bases: TGTGCCAGCAGCGTAGAGGGTGGGATCGGGTACGAGCAGTACTTC. This gives the protein CASSVEGGIGYEQYF. This chain connects TRBV9 to TRBJ2-5; D is uncertain. The DNA end favors TRBJ2-7, so the J call may be wrong. CDR1 is SGDLS and CDR2 is YYNGEE in the germline V gene. The CDR3 has 15 residues.

Details on this clone: Germline is not matched at one junction end, which may reflect a read error. The rearrangement links TRBV7-7 to TRBJ2-1, with 7 bases aligning to TRBD2. The germline V gene encodes CDR1 SSHAT and CDR2 FNYEAQ (reference sequence). CDR3 length equals 14 residues. This chain's CDR3 is CASSQQTSSDEQFF. The CDR3, as DNA: TGTGCTAGCAGCCAACAGACTAGCTCGGATGAGCAGTTCTTC.

This clone has a single count. The V gene is TRBV9, the J gene TRBJ2-1, with 8 bases fitting TRBD2. V was pared by 4 bases and J by 0 bases, with 6 bases of the junction left unmatched. This CDR3 comprises 16 residues. The germline CDR1 and CDR2 sequences are SGDLS and YYNGEE. Written as DNA, the CDR3 is TGTGCCAGCAGCCTCTCGGGGGGGAGCTCCTACAATGAGCAGTTCTTC. Its protein is CASSLSGGSSYNEQFF.

Only one count was recorded for this clone. The gene calls are TRBV18 and TRBJ1-4, with TRBD1 as a possible D gene (5 bases). Trimming stripped 2 bases from V and 5 bases from J, with 12 bases between. This CDR3 has 15 amino acids. CDR1 is KGHSH, CDR2 LQKENI, per germline. The CDR3 loop reads CASSPVQGGNEKLFF. In nucleotides, the CDR3 is TGTGCCAGCTCACCAGTTCAGGGAGGAAATGAAAAACTGTTTTTT.

This chain links TRBV28 with TRBJ2-7; unclear D gene. Between the trimmed V and J ends, which lost 1 base and 3 bases, there was a span of 13 bases. The CDR3 covers 15 residues. From germline, CDR1 is MDHEN and CDR2 SYDVKM. The CDR3 spells CASSLLLGTGYEQYF. DNA of the CDR3: TGTGCCAGCAGTTTATTACTGGGTACCGGCTACGAGCAGTACTTC.

This chain connects TRBV28 to TRBJ2-3, with 9 bases identical to TRBD1. Germline CDR1 is MDHEN and CDR2 is SYDVKM. V was clipped by 10 bases and J by 2 bases; unmatched bases: 10. The CDR3 extends over 15 amino acids. CDR3 nucleotides: TGTGCCATTACCGGGACAGGGAACCCCACAGATACGCAGTATTTT. Translated: CAITGTGNPTDTQYF.

This chain uses TRBV6-1 with TRBJ2-1; D is undetermined. There are 13 residues in the CDR3. Germline CDR1 and CDR2: MNHNS and SASEGT. Trimming pared 2 bases from V and 2 bases from J, leaving 4 bases between. CDR3: CASSETAYNEQFF. The CDR3 DNA reads as TGTGCCAGCAGTGAAACGGCCTACAATGAGCAGTTCTTC.

The rearrangement links TRBV9 to TRBJ2-1; 8 nucleotides align to TRBD1. Trimming took 2 bases from V and 10 from J; bases not matched to a gene: 11. The germline V gene has CDR1 SGDLS and CDR2 YYNGEE. This CDR3 has 15 amino acids. CDR3 coding DNA: TGTGCCAGCAGCGTCACGACAGGGGTGGACCCAGAGCAGTTCTTC. It codes for CASSVTTGVDPEQFF.